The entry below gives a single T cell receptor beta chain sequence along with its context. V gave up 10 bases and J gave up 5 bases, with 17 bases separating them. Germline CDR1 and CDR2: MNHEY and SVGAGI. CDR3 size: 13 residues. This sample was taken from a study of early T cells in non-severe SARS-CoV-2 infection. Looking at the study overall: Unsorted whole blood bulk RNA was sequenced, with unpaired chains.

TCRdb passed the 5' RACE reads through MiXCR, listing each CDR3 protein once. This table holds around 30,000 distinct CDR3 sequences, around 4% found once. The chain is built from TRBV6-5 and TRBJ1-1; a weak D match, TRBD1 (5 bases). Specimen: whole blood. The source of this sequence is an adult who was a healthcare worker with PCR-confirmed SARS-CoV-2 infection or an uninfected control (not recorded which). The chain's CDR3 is CATTDSRGTEAFF. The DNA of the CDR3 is TGTGCCACTACGGACTCGCGGGGGACTGAAGCTTTCTTT.